These 9 T cell receptor delta chains originate from one sample sequenced in a study of γδ T cells in repeated Plasmodium falciparum infection. With CATT, TCRdb re-called clones from the multiplex PCR reads. The table has 75,000 to 100,000 delta-chain clones, 1.4% seen once. Bulk repertoires came from Vgamma9/Vdelta2+ or Vdelta2-negative gammadelta T cells flow-sorted from PBMC. The sample comprised gamma-delta T cells from blood. The receptors come from a pool of human donors (malaria-infected and uninfected, not separated).

With regard to this clone: A far larger clone is just one base off, so this is likely a read error. The sample has other DNA sequences that encode this CDR3 too. V is TRDV3 and J is TRDJ1; TRDD3 is a possible D gene (6 bases). TCRdb lists no J gene, so it was determined here by aligning the DNA to germline. Trimming took off 1 base at V and 8 bases at J, with 23 bases between the two ends. This CDR3 is 15 amino acids long. Germline V CDR1 and CDR2: TVYSNPD, GDNSRS (reference sequence). DNA of the CDR3: TGTGCCTTTATCTCACGTATCACTCGGGGGGGAAAACTCATCTTT. This encodes CAFISRITRGGKLIF.

A remark on this clone: TCRdb shows a much larger clone's protein in place of this DNA's translation, and the two differ at residue 3, likely through a read error; the protein shown is translated from the DNA. The J gene is TRDJ1, the V gene TRDV3; 7 positions agree with TRDD3. TCRdb supplies no J gene; here it was assigned by aligning the nucleotide sequence to germline. The CDR3 totals 16 residues. Germline values: CDR1 TVYSNPD, CDR2 GDNSRS (reference sequence). The V segment lost 5 bases and the J segment 7 bases; nucleotides outside the gene matches: 22. In nucleotides, the CDR3 is TGTGCCCTCGATAGTTTACCGAGTACTGGGGTCCGTAAACTCATCTTT. Residues: CALDSLPSTGVRKLIF.

This clone is deemed medium-sized. Other DNA sequences from this sample encode an identical CDR3 as well. The chain combines TRDV2 with TRDJ1; TRDD3 agrees at 11 bases. V lost 0 bases, J lost 5 bases, and 13 bases stayed unmatched. The CDR3 has 18 amino acids. Looked up from germline, CDR1 is GEAIGNYY and CDR2 is EKD. The CDR3 DNA follows: TGTGCCTGTGACACCGGTTCCTACGGCTGGGGGATACAAGATAAACTCATCTTT. Translation: CACDTGSYGWGIQDKLIF.

This clone was recorded a few times. Since a far larger clone is one base different, this is likely a read error. The sample contains more than one DNA sequence encoding this CDR3. The chain combines TRDV2 with TRDJ1; D call uncertain. TCRdb is silent on the J gene; assignment here came from matching the DNA to germline. This CDR3 spans 13 amino acids. Per the germline V gene, CDR1 is GEAIGNYY and CDR2 is EKD. The DNA of the CDR3 is TGTGCTTGTGACAGTGTAGGAGTCGATAAACTCATCTTT. Translating gives CACDSVGVDKLIF.

About this clone itself: The protein TCRdb lists belongs to a much larger clone and differs from this DNA's translation at residue 11, which points to a read error; the protein shown is made from the DNA. V usage is TRDV1 and J usage is TRDJ1, with TRDD3 identical over 8 bases. The CDR3 is 20 residues long. CDR1 TSWWSYY and CDR2 QGS come from the germline V gene. V lost 1 base to trimming and J lost 4 bases; unmatched junction nucleotides: 20. The CDR3 sequence: CALGEQGLYGALGGGDKLIF. DNA for the CDR3: TGTGCTCTTGGGGAACAAGGACTTTACGGCGCACTGGGGGGAGGCGATAAACTCATCTTT.

The rearrangement links TRDV1 to TRDJ1; 9 bases are a match to TRDD3. Germline matching of the DNA provided the J gene here, since TCRdb leaves it blank. The ends lost 0 bases at V and 0 bases at J; junction bases unmatched: 5. Germline CDR1 and CDR2: TSWWSYY and QGS. This CDR3 contains 17 residues. Here the CDR3 DNA reads TGTGCTCTTGGGGAACTGACACTGGGGGAGTACACCGATAAACTCATCTTT. Amino acid sequence: CALGELTLGEYTDKLIF.

This clone showed up just a few times. This DNA translates differently at residue 8 from the TCRdb protein, which is that of a much larger clone; a read error is likely, and the protein shown is the DNA's own translation. The chain joins TRDV1 to TRDJ1, with D perhaps TRDD3 (5 bases). This CDR3 is built from 19 residues. Trimming cost V 2 bases and J 3 bases, with 25 bases left between them. Germline lookup yields CDR1 TSWWSYY and CDR2 QGS. Here the CDR3 DNA reads TGTGCTCTTGGGGAAGCCTGCCCTCCTTACCCTCGGGGGGCCGATAAACTCATCTTT. It encodes CALGEACPPYPRGADKLIF.

As concerns this clone: This DNA's translation differs at residue 13 from TCRdb's protein, which comes from a much larger clone; a read error is likely, and the protein shown is translated from the DNA. This rearrangement joins TRDV1 to TRDJ1, with 8 bases fitting TRDD3. Assignment of the J gene here rests on matching the DNA to germline, because TCRdb gives none. The length of the CDR3 is 20 residues. V lost 3 bases and J lost 8; bases outside the gene matches: 26. Germline V CDR1 and CDR2: TSWWSYY, QGS. In DNA, the CDR3 is TGTGCTCTTGGGGACCCTCCCTTCCCTGTACTGGGGGGACCAATCTGGAAACTCATCTTT. This encodes CALGDPPFPVLGGPIWKLIF.

This clone has at least ten counts. The CDR3 region has the DNA TGTGCCTGTGACACCGTGGGGGCTTCCCGCCCCGATAAACTCATCTTT. Translated: CACDTVGASRPDKLIF. The chain is built from TRDV2 and TRDJ1; weak D call: TRDD3 (6 bases). Trimming removed 0 bases at V and 3 bases at J, with 16 bases between. The CDR3 has 16 amino acids. The germline gives CDR1 GEAIGNYY, CDR2 EKD.